A selection of T cell receptor beta chains follows, all from one sample in a study. TCRdb processed the RT-PCR reads anew with MiXCR; each CDR3 protein has one entry. This sample yields 550,000 to 750,000 distinct CDR3 sequences, of which approximately 15% are seen a single time; roughly 3.9% belongs to the top ten. Material: memory CD4+ T cells from blood. These TCRs come from a female donor in good health, serving as a healthy control. Each CDR3 is given with its conserved first and last residue. D genes are given only for firm matches. Rows may omit the clone size; those that give it use once, few, many or a size class.

CASSSHQVTEAFF	TGTGCCAGCAGCTCCCACCAGGTTACTGAAGCTTTCTTT	TRBV7-8	NA	TRBJ1-1	NA
CASSQLTGMGGYTF	TGTGCCAGCAGCCAACTTACAGGGATGGGTGGCTACACCTTC	TRBV7-2	NA	TRBJ1-2	NA
CASTPTGEANYGYTF	TGTGCCAGCACCCCGACAGGGGAAGCTAACTATGGCTACACCTTC	TRBV27	TRBD1	TRBJ1-2	few
CSARDQGGNTIYF	TGCAGTGCTAGAGATCAGGGTGGAAACACCATATATTTT	TRBV20-1	NA	TRBJ1-3	NA
CASSFKGSDHGYTF	TGCGCCAGCAGCTTTAAAGGGAGCGATCATGGCTACACCTTC	TRBV5-1	NA	TRBJ1-2	NA
CASSVAGVMGETQYF	TGTGCCAGCAGCGTCGCGGGAGTAATGGGAGAGACCCAGTACTTC	TRBV9	TRBD2	TRBJ2-5	NA
CASSPGQGPLEKLFF	TGTGCCAGCAGCCCAGGACAGGGTCCGCTAGAAAAACTGTTTTTT	TRBV5-5	TRBD1	TRBJ1-4	few
CASSPPGLAGKDEQFF	TGTGCCAGCTCACCGCCGGGACTAGCGGGGAAGGATGAGCAGTTCTTC	TRBV18	TRBD2	TRBJ2-1	NA
CASSQSTENQPQHF	TGTGCCAGCAGTCAATCGACAGAGAATCAGCCCCAGCATTTT	TRBV7-8	NA	TRBJ1-5	NA
CATSDWTSGRSGEQYF	TGTGCCACCAGTGACTGGACTAGCGGGAGGTCCGGCGAGCAGTACTTC	TRBV24-1	TRBD2	TRBJ2-7	few
CAISESRRGQGEQFF	TGTGCCATCAGTGAGTCGCGGAGGGGGCAAGGTGAGCAGTTCTTC	TRBV10-3	NA	TRBJ2-1	many
CASSSSSGSWVEQFF	TGCGCCAGCAGCTCCTCTAGCGGGAGCTGGGTTGAGCAGTTCTTC	TRBV5-1	TRBD2	TRBJ2-1	few
CATSARTVPDTQYF	TGTGCCACCAGCGCCAGAACGGTTCCAGATACGCAGTATTTT	TRBV15	NA	TRBJ2-3	NA
CASSAGTSSGELFF	TGTGCCAGCAGTGCCGGGACGTCTTCCGGGGAGCTGTTTTTT	TRBV28	NA	TRBJ2-2	NA
CASALTGTGAYEQYF	TGTGCCAGCGCTTTAACCGGGACAGGGGCCTACGAGCAGTACTTC	TRBV5-5	TRBD1	TRBJ2-7	many
CASSVAQGETQYF	TGTGCCAGCAGCGTAGCACAGGGGGAGACCCAGTACTTC	TRBV9	TRBD1	TRBJ2-5	NA
CASSFQTGGANEKLFF	TGTGCCAGCAGCTTCCAAACAGGGGGAGCTAATGAAAAACTGTTTTTT	TRBV5-6	TRBD1	TRBJ1-4	many
CASRKGGASTDTQYF	TGTGCCAGCAGAAAGGGGGGGGCTAGCACAGATACGCAGTATTTT	TRBV7-2	NA	TRBJ2-3	few
CASSLLWGRRSDSINSPLHF	TGTGCCAGCAGTTTATTGTGGGGGCGCAGGTCCGATTCGATTAATTCACCCCTCCACTTT	TRBV27	NA	TRBJ1-6	many
CSVGTINTGELFF	TGCAGCGTGGGGACTATTAACACCGGGGAGCTGTTTTTT	TRBV29-1	TRBD2	TRBJ2-2	many
CASSSGVRETQYF	TGTGCCAGCAGCTCAGGGGTACGGGAGACCCAGTACTTC	TRBV7-7	NA	TRBJ2-5	many
CASSPRSLIETQYF	TGTGCCAGCAGTCCCCGGAGCTTAATTGAGACCCAGTACTTC	TRBV27	NA	TRBJ2-5	many
CAISESGDSYEQYF	TGTGCCATCAGTGAGTCAGGGGACTCCTACGAGCAGTACTTC	TRBV10-3	NA	TRBJ2-7	many
CASSLGGGHTYEQYF	TGTGCCAGCAGCTTAGGGGGAGGGCACACCTACGAGCAGTACTTC	TRBV7-2	TRBD2	TRBJ2-7	many
CASSFYARETQYF	TGTGCCAGCAGTTTCTACGCTAGAGAGACCCAGTACTTC	TRBV27	NA	TRBJ2-5	NA
CASSLEGSGPLSFLYF	TGTGCCAGCAGTTTAGAGGGTAGCGGCCCACTTTCTTTCCTGTACTTC	TRBV12-3/TRBV12-4	NA	TRBJ2-7	few
CSVQRGAYNEQFF	TGCAGCGTTCAACGGGGGGCCTACAATGAGCAGTTCTTC	TRBV29-1	TRBD2	TRBJ2-1	many
CATTTSGGNTDTQYF	TGTGCCACCACAACTAGCGGGGGGAACACAGATACGCAGTATTTT	TRBV10-3	TRBD2	TRBJ2-3	NA